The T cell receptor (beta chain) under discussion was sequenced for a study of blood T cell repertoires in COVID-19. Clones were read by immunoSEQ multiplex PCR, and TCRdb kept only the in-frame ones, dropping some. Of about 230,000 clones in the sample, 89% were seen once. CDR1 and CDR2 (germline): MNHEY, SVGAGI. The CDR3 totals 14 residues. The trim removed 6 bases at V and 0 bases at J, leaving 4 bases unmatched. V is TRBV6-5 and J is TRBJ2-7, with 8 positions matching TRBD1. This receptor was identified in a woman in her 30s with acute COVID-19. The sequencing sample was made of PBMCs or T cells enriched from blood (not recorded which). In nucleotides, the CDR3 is TGTGCCAGCAGAGGGACAGGTCTCTCCTACGAGCAGTACTTC. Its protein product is CASRGTGLSYEQYF.